This T cell receptor (beta chain) comes out of a study of blood T cell repertoires in COVID-19 (dated by TCRdb to the early 2020s). Notes on the research overall: Samples covering the acute and convalescent phases of COVID-19 were provided by collaborators in the United States, Italy and Spain. The prospective study material was composed of cDNA or gDNA derived from T cells, B-cell-depleted T cells, or PBMCs. Deeply sampled blood TCRbeta repertoires from subjects exposed to, actively infected with, or recovered from COVID-19 were included in the dataset. The repertoires were made available in a free public database intended to serve as a resource for research on the immune response to SARS-CoV-2. The samples were drawn from two sources: the first 160 participants of the ongoing ImmuneRACE study, and some 1,300 subjects contributed by 6 global collaborators. Nearly every sample came with metadata listing a de-identified subject ID, COVID-19 status, age in years and sex. Where HLA class I and class II types were available, the types were taken from metadata supplied by the sample provider, not from assay-based typing. Results and caveats for the whole study, not just this receptor: How much clinical and demographic metadata was included differed by source and by participant, and the metadata was provided uncurated.

With respect to this clone: Its binding antigen is unknown. The input lacks base qualities; no much larger clone sits a single base away.

The immunoSEQ Assay, a bias-controlled multiplex PCR, was used to amplify TCRbeta CDR3 regions from genomic DNA. Turning to the authors' computational methods: Nucleated cell counts per sample were estimated from amplification of reference gene primers within the assay. To quantify the absolute abundance of each unique TCRbeta CDR3 rearrangement, sequence reads were collapsed and filtered. For each sample, productive Simpson clonality was calculated as the square root of Simpson's diversity index over productive rearrangements. The source is immuneACCESS, and TCRdb retained only in-frame sequences with V and J called. Part of the clones is not carried over; for the studies checked, unresolved V genes explain less than half of this, and the remainder is unexplained. V, J and clone size were drawn from that table, and D and trimming were deduced from the DNA. Recorded for this sample are 100,000 to 120,000 clones; about 90% of them occurred a single time. Of the sample, roughly 4.9% is held by the ten largest clones.

The CDR3 covers 13 residues, taking in both the cysteine and the phenylalanine. Of the read, only the CDR3 DNA is kept; its 39 bases are in frame from base 1. The germline V gene sets CDR1 to MNHEY and CDR2 to SVGEGT. Compared with germline, V lacks 4 bases and J lacks 3 bases; bases without a gene match: 2. Each collaborating institution followed its own protocols to collect whole blood in K2EDTA tubes. For TCRbeta analysis, collaborators shipped samples in one of three forms: frozen whole blood, isolated PBMCs, or DNA extracted from either of those sample types. The chain was built from TRBV6-2 or TRBV6-3 and TRBJ2-7; TRBD1 matches 8 bases in the middle. The sequenced sample consisted of peripheral blood. The clonotype comes from a human donor in a cohort sampled during active COVID-19. CDR3 reads: CASSSDRDYEQYF. The DNA sequence reads TGTGCCAGCAGTTCGGACAGGGACTACGAGCAGTACTTC.